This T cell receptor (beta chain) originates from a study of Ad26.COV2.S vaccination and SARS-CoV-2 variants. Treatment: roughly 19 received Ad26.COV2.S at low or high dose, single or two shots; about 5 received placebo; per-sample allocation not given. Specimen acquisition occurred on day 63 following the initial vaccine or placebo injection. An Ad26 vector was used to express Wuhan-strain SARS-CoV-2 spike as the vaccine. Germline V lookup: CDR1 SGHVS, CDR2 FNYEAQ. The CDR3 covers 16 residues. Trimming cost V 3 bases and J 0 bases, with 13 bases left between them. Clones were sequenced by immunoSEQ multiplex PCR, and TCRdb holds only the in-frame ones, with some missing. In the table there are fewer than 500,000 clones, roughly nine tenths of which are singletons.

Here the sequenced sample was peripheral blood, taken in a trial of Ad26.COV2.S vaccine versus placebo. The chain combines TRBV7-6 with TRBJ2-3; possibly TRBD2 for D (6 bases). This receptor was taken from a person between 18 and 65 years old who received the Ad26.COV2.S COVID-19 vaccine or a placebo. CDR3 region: CASSLDVRGSTDTQYF. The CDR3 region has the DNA TGTGCCAGCAGCTTGGACGTGCGGGGTAGCACAGATACGCAGTATTTT.